Sequencing of this T cell receptor beta chain was carried out in a study of cytomegalovirus exposure and HLA in healthy donors. Study context: The early release's HLA-typed donors yielded 65 million to 85 million unique TCRs.

Study-wide results and limits: Looking again later, the authors saw that most CMV-associated TCR beta chains seemed HLA-restricted. TCR beta chain V- and J-gene trimming was linked, in a later analysis, to a missense variant in DCLRE1C. When the data were analyzed later, several of the most significant clusters appeared to be linked to common viral pathogens.

About this clone: Its target is not known.

CDR1 MDHEN and CDR2 SYDVKM come from the germline V gene. The CDR3 sequence is 16 residues long. V was shortened by 3 bases and J by 6 bases, with 18 bases between the two germline ends. The PCR used 60 Vbeta and 13 Jbeta primers. Profiling relied on immunoSEQ multiplex PCR, and the TCRdb table lists in-frame clones only, not all of them. The sample lists 200,000 or so clones, approximately 79% occurring once. What was sequenced was PBMCs. This clonotype originated in a man aged 45-65 years in good health and CMV-seronegative. The chain is built from TRBV28 and TRBJ2-4, with TRBD2 as a possible D gene (6 bases). The CDR3 loop reads CASSFPFEKGLNIQYF. The DNA of the CDR3 is TGTGCCAGCAGTTTCCCCTTTGAAAAGGGACTAAACATTCAGTACTTC.